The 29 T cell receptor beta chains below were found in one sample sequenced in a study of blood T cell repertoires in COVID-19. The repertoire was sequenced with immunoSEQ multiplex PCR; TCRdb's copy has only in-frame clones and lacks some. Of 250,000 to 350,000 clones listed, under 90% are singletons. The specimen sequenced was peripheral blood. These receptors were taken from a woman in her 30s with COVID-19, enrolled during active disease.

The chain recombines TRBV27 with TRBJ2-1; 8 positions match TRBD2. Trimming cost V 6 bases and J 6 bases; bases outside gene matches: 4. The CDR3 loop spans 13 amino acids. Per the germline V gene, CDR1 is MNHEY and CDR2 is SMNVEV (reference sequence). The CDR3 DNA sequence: TGTGCCAGCAGCCCGGGAGGGGGCAATGAGCAGTTCTTC. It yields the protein CASSPGGGNEQFF.

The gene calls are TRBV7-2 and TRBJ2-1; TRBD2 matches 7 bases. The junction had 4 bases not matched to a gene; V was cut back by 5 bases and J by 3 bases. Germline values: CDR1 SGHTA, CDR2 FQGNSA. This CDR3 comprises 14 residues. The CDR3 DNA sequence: TGTGCCAGCAGCCCGGCGGGGGTCTACAATGAGCAGTTCTTC. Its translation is CASSPAGVYNEQFF.

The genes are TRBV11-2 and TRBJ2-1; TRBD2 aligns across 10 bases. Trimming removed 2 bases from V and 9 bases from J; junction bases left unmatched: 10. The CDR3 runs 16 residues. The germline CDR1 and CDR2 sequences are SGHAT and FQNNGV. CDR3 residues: CASSLSPSGRASEQFF. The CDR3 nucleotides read TGTGCCAGCAGCTTATCTCCCAGCGGGAGGGCATCTGAGCAGTTCTTC.

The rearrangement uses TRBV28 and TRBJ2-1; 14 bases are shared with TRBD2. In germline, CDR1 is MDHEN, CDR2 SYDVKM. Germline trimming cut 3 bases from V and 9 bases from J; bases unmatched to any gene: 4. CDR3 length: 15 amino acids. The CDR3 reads CASSLTSGRVGEQFF. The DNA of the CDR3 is TGTGCCAGCAGTTTGACTAGCGGGAGGGTCGGTGAGCAGTTCTTC.

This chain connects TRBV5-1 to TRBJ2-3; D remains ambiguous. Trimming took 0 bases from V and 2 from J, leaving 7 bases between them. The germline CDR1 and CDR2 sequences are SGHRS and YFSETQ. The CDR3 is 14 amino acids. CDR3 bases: TGCGCCAGCAGCTTGGTACTCGCCACAGATACGCAGTATTTT. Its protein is CASSLVLATDTQYF. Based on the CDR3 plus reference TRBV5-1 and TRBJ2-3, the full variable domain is KAGVTQTPRYLIKTRGQQVTLSCSPISGHRSVSWYQQTPGQGLQFLFEYFSETQRNKGNFPGRFSGRQFSNSRSEMNVSTLELGDSALYLCASSLVLATDTQYFGPGTRLTVL.

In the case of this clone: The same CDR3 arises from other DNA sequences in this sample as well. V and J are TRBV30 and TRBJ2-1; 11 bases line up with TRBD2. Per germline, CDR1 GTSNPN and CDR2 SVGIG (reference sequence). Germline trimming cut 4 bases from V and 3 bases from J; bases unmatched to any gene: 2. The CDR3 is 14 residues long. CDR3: CAWTGTSGYNEQFF. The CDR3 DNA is TGTGCCTGGACTGGGACTAGCGGCTACAATGAGCAGTTCTTC.

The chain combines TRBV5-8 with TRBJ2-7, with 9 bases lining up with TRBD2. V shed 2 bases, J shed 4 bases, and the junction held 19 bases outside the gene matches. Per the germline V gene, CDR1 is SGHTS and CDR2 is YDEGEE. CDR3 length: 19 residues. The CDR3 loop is CASSLQGMRLAGIKYEQYF. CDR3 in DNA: TGTGCCAGCAGCTTACAGGGTATGAGGCTAGCGGGAATTAAATACGAGCAGTACTTC.

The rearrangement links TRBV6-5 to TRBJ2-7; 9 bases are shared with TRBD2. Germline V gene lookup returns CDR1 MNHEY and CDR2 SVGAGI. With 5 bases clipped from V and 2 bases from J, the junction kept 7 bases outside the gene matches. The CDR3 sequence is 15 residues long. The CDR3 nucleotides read TGTGCCAGCAGTACCGGGACTAGCTACGCCTACGAGCAGTACTTC. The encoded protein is CASSTGTSYAYEQYF.

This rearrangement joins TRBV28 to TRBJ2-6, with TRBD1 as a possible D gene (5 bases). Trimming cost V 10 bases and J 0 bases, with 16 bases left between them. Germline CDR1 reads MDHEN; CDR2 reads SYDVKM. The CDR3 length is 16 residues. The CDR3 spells CATQGAALSGANVLTF. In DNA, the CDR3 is TGTGCCACGCAGGGTGCGGCTCTCTCTGGGGCCAACGTCCTGACTTTC.

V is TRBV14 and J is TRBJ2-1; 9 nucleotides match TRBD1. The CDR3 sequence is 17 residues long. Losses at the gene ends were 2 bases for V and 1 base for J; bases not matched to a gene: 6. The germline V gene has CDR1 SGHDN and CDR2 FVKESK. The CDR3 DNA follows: TGTGCCAGCAGCCAACAACCGGGACAGGGTTCCTACAATGAGCAGTTCTTC. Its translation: CASSQQPGQGSYNEQFF.

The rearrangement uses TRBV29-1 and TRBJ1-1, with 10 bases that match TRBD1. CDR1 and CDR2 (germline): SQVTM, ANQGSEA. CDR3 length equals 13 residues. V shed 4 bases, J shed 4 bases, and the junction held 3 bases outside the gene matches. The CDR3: CSVGDRGFTEAFF. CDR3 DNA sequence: TGCAGCGTTGGGGACAGGGGATTCACTGAAGCTTTCTTT.

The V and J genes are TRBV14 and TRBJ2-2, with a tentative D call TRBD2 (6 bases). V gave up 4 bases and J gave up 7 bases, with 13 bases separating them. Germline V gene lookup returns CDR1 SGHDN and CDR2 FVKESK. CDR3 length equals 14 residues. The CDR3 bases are TGTGCCAGCAGCCGACGACTAGTTGGCGGGGAGCTGTTTTTT. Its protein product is CASSRRLVGGELFF.

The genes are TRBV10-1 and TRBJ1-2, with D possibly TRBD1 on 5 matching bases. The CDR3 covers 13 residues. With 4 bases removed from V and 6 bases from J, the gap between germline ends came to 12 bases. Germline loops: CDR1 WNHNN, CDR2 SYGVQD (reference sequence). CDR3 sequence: CASSVGGENGYTF. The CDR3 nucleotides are TGCGCCAGCAGTGTTGGAGGGGAAAATGGCTACACCTTC.

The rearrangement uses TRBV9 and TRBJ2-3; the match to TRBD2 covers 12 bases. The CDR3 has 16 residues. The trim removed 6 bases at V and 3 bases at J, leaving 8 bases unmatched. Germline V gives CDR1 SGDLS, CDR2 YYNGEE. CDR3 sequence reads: CASTYSGTSGTDTQYF. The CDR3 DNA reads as TGTGCCAGCACCTATTCTGGGACTAGCGGGACAGATACGCAGTATTTT.

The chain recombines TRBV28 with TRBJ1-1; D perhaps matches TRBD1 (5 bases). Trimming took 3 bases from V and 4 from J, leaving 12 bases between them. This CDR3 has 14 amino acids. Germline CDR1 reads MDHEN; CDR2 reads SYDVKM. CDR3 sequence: CASSLRDVGTEAFF. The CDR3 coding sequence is TGTGCCAGCAGTTTGCGGGACGTCGGCACTGAAGCTTTCTTT.

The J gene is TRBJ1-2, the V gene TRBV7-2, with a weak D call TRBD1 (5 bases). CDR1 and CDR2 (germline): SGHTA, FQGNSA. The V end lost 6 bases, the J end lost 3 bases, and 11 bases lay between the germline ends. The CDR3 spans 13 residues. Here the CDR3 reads CASRLRVDYGYTF. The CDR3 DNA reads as TGTGCCAGCAGACTCAGGGTGGACTATGGCTACACCTTC. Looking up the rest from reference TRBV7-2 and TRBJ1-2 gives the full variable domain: GAGVSQSPSNKVTEKGKDVELRCDPISGHTALYWYRQSLGQGLEFLIYFQGNSAPDKSGLPSDRFSAERTGGSVSTLTIQRTQQEDSAVYLCASRLRVDYGYTFGSGTRLTVV.

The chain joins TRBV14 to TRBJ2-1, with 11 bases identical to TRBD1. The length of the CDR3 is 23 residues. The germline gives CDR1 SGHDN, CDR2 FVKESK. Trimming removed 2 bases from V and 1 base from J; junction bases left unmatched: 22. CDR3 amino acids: CASSQPGQGEPGGPQRSYNEQFF. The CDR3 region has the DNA TGTGCCAGCAGCCAACCGGGACAGGGGGAACCGGGAGGGCCGCAAAGGTCCTACAATGAGCAGTTCTTC. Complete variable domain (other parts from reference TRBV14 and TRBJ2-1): EAGVTQFPSHSVIEKGQTVTLRCDPISGHDNLYWYRRVMGKEIKFLLHFVKESKQDESGMPNNRFLAERTGGTYSTLKVQPAELEDSGVYFCASSQPGQGEPGGPQRSYNEQFFGPGTRLTVL.

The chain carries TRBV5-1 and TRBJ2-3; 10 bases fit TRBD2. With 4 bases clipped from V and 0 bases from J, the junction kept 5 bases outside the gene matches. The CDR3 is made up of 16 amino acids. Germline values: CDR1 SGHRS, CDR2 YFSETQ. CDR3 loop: CASSPLAGGSTDTQYF. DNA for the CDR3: TGCGCCAGCAGCCCGTTAGCGGGGGGAAGCACAGATACGCAGTATTTT.

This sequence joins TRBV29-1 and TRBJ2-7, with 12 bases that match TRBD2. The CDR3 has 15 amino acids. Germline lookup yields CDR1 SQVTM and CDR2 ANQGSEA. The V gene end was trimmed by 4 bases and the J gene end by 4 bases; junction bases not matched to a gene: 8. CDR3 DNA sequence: TGCAGCGTTGTGCCGACTAGCGGGAGAGGTTACGAGCAGTACTTC. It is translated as CSVVPTSGRGYEQYF.

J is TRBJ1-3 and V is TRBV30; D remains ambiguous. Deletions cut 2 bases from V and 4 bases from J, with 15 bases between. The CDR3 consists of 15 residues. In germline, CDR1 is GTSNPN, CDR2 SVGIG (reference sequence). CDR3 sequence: CAWSILTGWGNTIYF. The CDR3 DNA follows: TGTGCCTGGAGTATTCTTACGGGGTGGGGAAACACCATATATTTT.

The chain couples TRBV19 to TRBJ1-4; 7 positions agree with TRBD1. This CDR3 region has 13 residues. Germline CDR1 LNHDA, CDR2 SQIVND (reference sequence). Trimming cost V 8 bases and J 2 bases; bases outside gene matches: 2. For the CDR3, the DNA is TGTGCCAGTCGACAGGGCACTAATGAAAAACTGTTTTTT. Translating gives CASRQGTNEKLFF.

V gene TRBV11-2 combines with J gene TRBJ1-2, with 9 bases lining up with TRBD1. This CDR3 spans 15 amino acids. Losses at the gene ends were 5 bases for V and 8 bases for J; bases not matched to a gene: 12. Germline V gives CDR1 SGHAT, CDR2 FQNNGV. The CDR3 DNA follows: TGTGCCAGCAGCGAAGGACGGGACAGGGCGAAAGGCTACACCTTC. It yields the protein CASSEGRDRAKGYTF.

CDR3 nucleotide sequence: TGCAGCGTAGAGGGAGGGGAGGTTGGCGGGAGGATGAATGAGCAGTTCTTC. Protein product: CSVEGGEVGGRMNEQFF. This chain uses TRBV29-1 with TRBJ2-1; 8 bases match TRBD2. CDR1 is SQVTM and CDR2 is ANQGSEA in the germline V gene. Trimming removed 6 bases from V and 7 bases from J; junction bases left unmatched: 20. The CDR3 spans 17 residues.

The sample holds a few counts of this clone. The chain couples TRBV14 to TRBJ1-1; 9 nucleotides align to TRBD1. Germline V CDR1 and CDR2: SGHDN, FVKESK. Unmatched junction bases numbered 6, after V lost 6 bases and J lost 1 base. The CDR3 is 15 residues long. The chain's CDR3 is CASSLGQGRNTEAFF. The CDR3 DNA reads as TGTGCCAGCAGTCTCGGACAGGGGAGGAACACTGAAGCTTTCTTT.

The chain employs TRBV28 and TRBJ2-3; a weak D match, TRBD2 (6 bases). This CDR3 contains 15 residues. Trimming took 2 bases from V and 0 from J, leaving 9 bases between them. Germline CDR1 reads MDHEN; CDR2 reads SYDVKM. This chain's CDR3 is CASSLREPSTDTQYF. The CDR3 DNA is TGTGCCAGCAGTTTACGGGAGCCTAGCACAGATACGCAGTATTTT.

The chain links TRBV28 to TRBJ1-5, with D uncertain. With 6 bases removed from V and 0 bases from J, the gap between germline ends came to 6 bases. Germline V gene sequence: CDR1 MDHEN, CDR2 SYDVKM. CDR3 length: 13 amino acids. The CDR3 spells CASRGPSNQPQHF. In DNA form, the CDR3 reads TGTGCCAGCAGGGGCCCTAGCAATCAGCCCCAGCATTTT.

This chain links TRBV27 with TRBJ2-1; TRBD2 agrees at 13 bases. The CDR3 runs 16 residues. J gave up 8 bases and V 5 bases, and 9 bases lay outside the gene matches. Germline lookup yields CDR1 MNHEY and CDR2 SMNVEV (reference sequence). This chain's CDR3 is CASSPSGTSGIHEQFF. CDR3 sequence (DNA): TGTGCCAGCAGTCCATCAGGGACTAGCGGGATACATGAGCAGTTCTTC.

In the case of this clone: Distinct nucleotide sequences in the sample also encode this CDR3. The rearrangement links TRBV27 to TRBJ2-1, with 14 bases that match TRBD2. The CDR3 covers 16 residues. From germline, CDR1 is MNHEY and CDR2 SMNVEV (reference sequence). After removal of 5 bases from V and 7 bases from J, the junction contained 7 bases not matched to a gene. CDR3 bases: TGTGCCAGCAGTCCACGAGGACTAGCGGGAGGTAATGAGCAGTTCTTC. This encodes CASSPRGLAGGNEQFF.

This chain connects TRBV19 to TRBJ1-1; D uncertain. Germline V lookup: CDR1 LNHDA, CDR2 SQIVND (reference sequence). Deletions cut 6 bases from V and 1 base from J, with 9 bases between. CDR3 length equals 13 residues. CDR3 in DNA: TGTGCCAGTAGATTTGACTGGAACACTGAAGCTTTCTTT. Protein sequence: CASRFDWNTEAFF.